The rows below give T cell receptor beta chains drawn from one sample of a study of blood T cell repertoires in COVID-19. Sequenced by immunoSEQ multiplex PCR; TCRdb stores in-frame clones only, minus some. The sample includes tens of thousands of clones, about 88% of them seen just once. The sample was peripheral blood. The source is a human donor in a cohort sampled during active COVID-19. The CDR3 runs from the conserved cysteine through the conserved F or W. A D gene is named only where the DNA matches it firmly. The size of a clone is reported for some rows only, either as once, few or many, or as a class for expanded clones.

j_gene,len,v_gene,abundance,d_gene,CDR3nt,CDR3aa
TRBJ2-1,15,TRBV19,NA,NA,TGTGCCAGTCAAAAGGAACTCCTGACTGGGGGGGAGCAGTTCTTC,CASQKELLTGGEQFF
TRBJ2-3,16,TRBV28,NA,NA,TGTGCCAGCAGTTACGAAAATCGCCGGGGTGGTTATACGCAGTATTTT,CASSYENRRGGYTQYF
TRBJ2-7,14,TRBV5-4,once,TRBD1,TGTGCCAGCAGCTTGGAGACAGGGATCAACGAGCAGTACTTC,CASSLETGINEQYF
TRBJ2-2,15,TRBV7-8,NA,TRBD2,TGTGCCAGCAGCTTGACTAGCGGGGACACCGGGGAGCTGTTTTTT,CASSLTSGDTGELFF
TRBJ2-1,14,TRBV4-1,NA,TRBD2,TGCGCCAGCAGCCATCTAGCGGGGTACAATGAGCAGTTCTTC,CASSHLAGYNEQFF
TRBJ2-2,14,TRBV11-2,NA,NA,TGTGCCAGCAGCTCGTATGCGAACACCGGGGAGCTGTTTTTT,CASSSYANTGELFF
TRBJ2-1,19,TRBV28,NA,TRBD2,TGTGCCAGCAGTTTGGACCATATGGGCACTAGCGGGAATTACAATGAGCAGTTCTTC,CASSLDHMGTSGNYNEQFF
TRBJ2-2,15,TRBV7-3,NA,TRBD1,TGTGCCAGCAGCCCCCTCACAGGGGTCACCGGGGAGCTGTTTTTT,CASSPLTGVTGELFF
TRBJ1-1,12,TRBV7-2,NA,NA,TGTGCCAGCAGCTTCGGGCCGCGGGTAGCTTTCTTT,CASSFGPRVAFF
TRBJ1-6,14,TRBV4-1,NA,NA,TGCGCCAGCAGCCAAGATTACGGCGGGTCACCCCTCCACTTT,CASSQDYGGSPLHF
TRBJ1-2,16,TRBV2,once,TRBD1,TGTGCCAGCAGTGAATCCGGGACAGGGAGCGGGGGTGGCTACACCTTC,CASSESGTGSGGGYTF
TRBJ2-2,16,TRBV5-1,NA,TRBD2,TGCGCCAGCAGCTTGGGACCTAGCGGGAGCGGTGGGGAGCTGTTTTTT,CASSLGPSGSGGELFF
TRBJ1-6,15,TRBV19,NA,NA,TGTGCCAGTACCGATCAGGGCGGCAGGCAATCACCCCTCCACTTT,CASTDQGGRQSPLHF
TRBJ1-2,17,TRBV24-1,NA,NA,TGTGCCACCAGTGATTTTAAAGAGGGGGTGTACAACTATGGCTACACCTTC,CATSDFKEGVYNYGYTF
TRBJ1-1,18,TRBV28,NA,TRBD1,TGTGCCAGCAGTTTATGGCCCCTCATACAGGGGATGAACACTGAAGCTTTCTTT,CASSLWPLIQGMNTEAFF
TRBJ2-4,12,TRBV11-3,NA,TRBD2,TGTGCCAGCAGCCCCGCCGGGGGGATTCAGTACTTC,CASSPAGGIQYF